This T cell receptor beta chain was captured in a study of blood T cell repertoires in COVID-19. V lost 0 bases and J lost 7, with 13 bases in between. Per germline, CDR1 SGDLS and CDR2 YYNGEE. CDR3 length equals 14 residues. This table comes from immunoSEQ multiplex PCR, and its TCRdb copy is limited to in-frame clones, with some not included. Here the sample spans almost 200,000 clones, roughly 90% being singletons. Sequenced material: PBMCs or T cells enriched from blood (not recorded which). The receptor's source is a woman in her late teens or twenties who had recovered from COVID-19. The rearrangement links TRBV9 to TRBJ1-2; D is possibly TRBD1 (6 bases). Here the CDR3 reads CASSVGGGAGGYTF. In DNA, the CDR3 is TGTGCCAGCAGCGTAGGGGGGGGCGCGGGTGGCTACACCTTC.